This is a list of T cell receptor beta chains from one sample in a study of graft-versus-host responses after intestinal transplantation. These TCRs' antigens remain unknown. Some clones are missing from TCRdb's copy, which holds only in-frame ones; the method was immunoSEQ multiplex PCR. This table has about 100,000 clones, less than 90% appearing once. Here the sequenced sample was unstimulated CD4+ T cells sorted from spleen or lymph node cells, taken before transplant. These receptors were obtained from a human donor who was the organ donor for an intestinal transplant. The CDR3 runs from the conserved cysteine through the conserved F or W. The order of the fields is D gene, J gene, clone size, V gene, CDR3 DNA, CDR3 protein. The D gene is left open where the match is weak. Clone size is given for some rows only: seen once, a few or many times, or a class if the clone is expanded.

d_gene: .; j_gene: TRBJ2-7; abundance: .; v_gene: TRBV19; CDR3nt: TGTGCCAGTAGTATAGAGTGGGGTTCCTCCTACGAGCAGTACTTC; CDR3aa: CASSIEWGSSYEQYF
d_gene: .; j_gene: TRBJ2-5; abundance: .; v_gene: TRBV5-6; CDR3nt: TGTGCCAGCAGCGATCTCGGAACACAAGAGACCCAGTACTTC; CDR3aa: CASSDLGTQETQYF
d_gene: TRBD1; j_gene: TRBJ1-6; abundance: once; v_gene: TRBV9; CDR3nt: TGTGCCAGCAGAGGGGGACAGAACTATAATTCACCCCTCCACTTT; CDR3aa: CASRGGQNYNSPLHF
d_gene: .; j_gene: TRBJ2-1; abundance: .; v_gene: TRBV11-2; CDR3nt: TGTGCCAGCAGCTTAGATTTGGCCAACTACAATGAGCAGTTCTTC; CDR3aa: CASSLDLANYNEQFF
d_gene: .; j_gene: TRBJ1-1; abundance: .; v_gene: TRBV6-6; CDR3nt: TGTGCCAGCAGGAGGGGTCAGTGGAACACTGAAGCTTTCTTT; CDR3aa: CASRRGQWNTEAFF
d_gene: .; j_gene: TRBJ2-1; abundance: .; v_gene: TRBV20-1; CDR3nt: TGCAGTGCTCCTAGGGGGTATGAGCAGTTCTTC; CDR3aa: CSAPRGYEQFF
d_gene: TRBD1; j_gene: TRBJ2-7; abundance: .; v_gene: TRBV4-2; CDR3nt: TGTGCCAGCAGCCAACCGCCAGGGACAGGTACCGAGCAGTACTTC; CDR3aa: CASSQPPGTGTEQYF
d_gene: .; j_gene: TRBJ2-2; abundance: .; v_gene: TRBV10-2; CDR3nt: TGCGCCAGCAGAGATGCCTACAGAATCAACACCGGGGAGCTGTTTTTT; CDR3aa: CASRDAYRINTGELFF
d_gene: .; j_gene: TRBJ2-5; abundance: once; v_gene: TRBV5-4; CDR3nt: TGTGCCAGCAGCTTGGAAGGGGGATTGGGGGAGACCCAGTACTTC; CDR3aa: CASSLEGGLGETQYF
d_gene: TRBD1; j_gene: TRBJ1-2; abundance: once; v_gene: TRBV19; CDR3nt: TGTGCCAGTAGTAAATTGGCGGGACAGGGCTACTATGGCTACACCTTC; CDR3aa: CASSKLAGQGYYGYTF
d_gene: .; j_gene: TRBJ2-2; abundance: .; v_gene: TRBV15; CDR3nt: TGTGCCACCAGCAGAGCATATGGGACTAACACCGGGGAGCTGTTTTTT; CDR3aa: CATSRAYGTNTGELFF
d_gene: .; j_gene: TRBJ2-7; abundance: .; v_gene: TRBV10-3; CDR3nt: TGTGCCATCAGTGAGGGGGGTCACTCCTACGAGCAGTACTTC; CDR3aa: CAISEGGHSYEQYF
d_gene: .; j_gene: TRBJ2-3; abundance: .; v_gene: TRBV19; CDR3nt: TGTGCCACCTCTGACACGCGTAGCACAGATACGCAGTATTTT; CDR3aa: CATSDTRSTDTQYF
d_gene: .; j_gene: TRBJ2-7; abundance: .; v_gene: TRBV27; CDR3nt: TGTGCCAGCCGCGCGTTCCGAGGGGCGGGGTCCTACGAGCAGTACTTC; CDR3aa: CASRAFRGAGSYEQYF
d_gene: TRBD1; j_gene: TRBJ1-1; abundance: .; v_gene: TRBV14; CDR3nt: TGTGCCAGCAGCGACAGGGATCGGAACACTGAAGCTTTCTTT; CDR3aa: CASSDRDRNTEAFF
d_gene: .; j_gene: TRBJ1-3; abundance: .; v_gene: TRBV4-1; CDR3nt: TGCGCCAGCAGCCAAACCGGACCCCTTACCTCTGGAAACACCATATATTTT; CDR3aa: CASSQTGPLTSGNTIYF
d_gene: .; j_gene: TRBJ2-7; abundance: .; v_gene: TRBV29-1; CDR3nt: TGCAGCGTTGAATTCTCCGGACCGCAACAGGGGAGGGAGCAGTACTTC; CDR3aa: CSVEFSGPQQGREQYF
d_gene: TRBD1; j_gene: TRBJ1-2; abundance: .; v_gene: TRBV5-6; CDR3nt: TGTGCCAGCAGCTTGCACATCCAAACAGGGGCGCTCTATGGCTACACCTTC; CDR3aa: CASSLHIQTGALYGYTF
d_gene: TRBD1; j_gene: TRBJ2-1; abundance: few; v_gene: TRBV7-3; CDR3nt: TGTGCCAGCAGCTTAGGGACAGGGGGCAATGAGCAGTTCTTC; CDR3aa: CASSLGTGGNEQFF
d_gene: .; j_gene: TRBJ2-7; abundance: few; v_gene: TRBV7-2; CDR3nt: TGTGCCAGCAGCTTGGACAGCGTTGCCTACGAGCAGTACTTC; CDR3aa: CASSLDSVAYEQYF
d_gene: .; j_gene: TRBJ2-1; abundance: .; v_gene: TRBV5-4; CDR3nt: TGTGCCAGCAGCTTAGGGGCGAGAGGATCCTACAATGAGCAGTTCTTC; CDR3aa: CASSLGARGSYNEQFF
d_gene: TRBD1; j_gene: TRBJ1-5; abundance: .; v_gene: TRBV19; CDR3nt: TGTGCCAGTAGTCGAATCAGGGGGGGCAATCAGCCCCAGCATTTT; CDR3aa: CASSRIRGGNQPQHF
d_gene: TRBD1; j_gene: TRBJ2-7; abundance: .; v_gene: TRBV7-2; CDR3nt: TGTGCCAGCAGCCGGGACAGGAGTACCTACGAGCAGTACTTC; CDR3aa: CASSRDRSTYEQYF
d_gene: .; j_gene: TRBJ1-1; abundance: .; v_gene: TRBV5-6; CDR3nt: TGTGCCAGCAGCTTGGGGGAGAACACTGAAGCTTTCTTT; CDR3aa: CASSLGENTEAFF
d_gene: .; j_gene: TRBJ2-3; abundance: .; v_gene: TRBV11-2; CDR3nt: TGTGCCAGCAGCTTAGATCTCGTGGTTTCAGATACGCAGTATTTT; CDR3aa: CASSLDLVVSDTQYF
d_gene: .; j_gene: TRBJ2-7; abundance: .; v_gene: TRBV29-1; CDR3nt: TGCAGCGTTAAGGGGACATTGCGCGAGCAGTACTTC; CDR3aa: CSVKGTLREQYF
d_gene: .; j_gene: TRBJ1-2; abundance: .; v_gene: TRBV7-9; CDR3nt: TGTGCCAGCAGCTTATCGCTAGGGACGGGCTACACCTTC; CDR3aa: CASSLSLGTGYTF
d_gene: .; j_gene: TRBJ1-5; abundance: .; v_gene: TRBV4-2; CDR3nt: TGTGCCAGCAGCCAAGATCCCGGGAATCAGCCCCAGCATTTT; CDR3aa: CASSQDPGNQPQHF
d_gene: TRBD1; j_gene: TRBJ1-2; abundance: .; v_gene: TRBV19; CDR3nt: TGTGCCAGTAGTCCCGAAGCCGCGACAGGGACCAACTATGGCTACACCTTC; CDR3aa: CASSPEAATGTNYGYTF
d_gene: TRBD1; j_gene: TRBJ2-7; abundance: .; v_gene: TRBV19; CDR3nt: TGTGCCAGTAGTACGGCCAGGGGGCCCTACGAGCAGTACTTC; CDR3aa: CASSTARGPYEQYF
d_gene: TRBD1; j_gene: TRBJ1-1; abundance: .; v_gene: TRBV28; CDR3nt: TGTGCCAGCGTATCAGGGGGAAAGAACACTGAAGCTTTCTTT; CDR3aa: CASVSGGKNTEAFF
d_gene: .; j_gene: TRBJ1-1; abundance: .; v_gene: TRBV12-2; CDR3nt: TGTGCAAGTCGCTTAGACAGCACGAACACTGAAGCTTTCTTT; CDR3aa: CASRLDSTNTEAFF
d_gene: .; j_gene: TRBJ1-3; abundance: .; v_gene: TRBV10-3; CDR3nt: TGTGCCGTAACATCGGGCCCGGAGGACACCATATATTTT; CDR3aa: CAVTSGPEDTIYF
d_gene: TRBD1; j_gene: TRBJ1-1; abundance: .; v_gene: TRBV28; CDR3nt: TGTGCCAGCAGCCTAAGGGGACAGGGGGCGAAAACTGAAGCTTTCTTT; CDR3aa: CASSLRGQGAKTEAFF
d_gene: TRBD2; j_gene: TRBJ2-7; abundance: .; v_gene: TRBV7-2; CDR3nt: TGTGCCAGCAGCTTATCAGCGGGGCACTCCTACGAGCAGTACTTC; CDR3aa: CASSLSAGHSYEQYF
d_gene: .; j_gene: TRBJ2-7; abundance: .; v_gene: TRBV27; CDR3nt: TGTGCCAGCAGTTCCCGCCCATTGAGCTCCTACGAGCAGTACTTC; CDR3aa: CASSSRPLSSYEQYF
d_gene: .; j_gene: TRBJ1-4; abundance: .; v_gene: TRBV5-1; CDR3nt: TGCGCCAGCAGATCATATCCACAATCTAATGAAAAACTGTTTTTT; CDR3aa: CASRSYPQSNEKLFF
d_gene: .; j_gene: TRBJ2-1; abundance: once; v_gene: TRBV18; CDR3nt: TGTGCCAGCTCACCATTGACAAGGGACAATGAGCAGTTCTTC; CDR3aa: CASSPLTRDNEQFF
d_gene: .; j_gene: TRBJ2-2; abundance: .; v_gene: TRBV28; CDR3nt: TGTGCCAGCAGGGGCTGGAGGAACACCGGGGAGCTGTTTTTT; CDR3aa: CASRGWRNTGELFF
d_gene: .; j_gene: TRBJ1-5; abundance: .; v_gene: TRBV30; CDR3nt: TGTGCCTGGAGTGTAACGGGGAACAGCAATCAGCCCCAGCATTTT; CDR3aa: CAWSVTGNSNQPQHF